The T cell receptor (beta chain) under discussion was sequenced for a study of blood T cell repertoires in COVID-19. Per the authors' pipeline: Nucleated cell number was recorded as an estimate derived from reference gene primer amplification. Libraries were prepared by immunoSEQ multiplex PCR; TCRdb keeps only in-frame clonotypes and omits some of them. D and trimming were read from the DNA, whereas the V and J calls and clone size are those reported in that table. The data contain 130,000 to 150,000 clones, 79% of them singletons. J lost 0 bases, V lost 5 bases, and 13 bases had no gene match. The CDR3 covers 18 residues. CDR1 GTSNPN and CDR2 SVGIG come from the germline V gene (reference sequence). In this sample, this clone turned up once.

The chain joins TRBV30 to TRBJ2-6; 7 bases are shared with TRBD1. The sample was peripheral blood. The clonotype originates from a man aged 55 to 70 with acute or convalescent COVID-19. The CDR3 is CAWQDPGQLFSGANVLTF. DNA for the CDR3: TGTGCCTGGCAAGACCCGGGACAGCTCTTCTCTGGGGCCAACGTCCTGACTTTC.